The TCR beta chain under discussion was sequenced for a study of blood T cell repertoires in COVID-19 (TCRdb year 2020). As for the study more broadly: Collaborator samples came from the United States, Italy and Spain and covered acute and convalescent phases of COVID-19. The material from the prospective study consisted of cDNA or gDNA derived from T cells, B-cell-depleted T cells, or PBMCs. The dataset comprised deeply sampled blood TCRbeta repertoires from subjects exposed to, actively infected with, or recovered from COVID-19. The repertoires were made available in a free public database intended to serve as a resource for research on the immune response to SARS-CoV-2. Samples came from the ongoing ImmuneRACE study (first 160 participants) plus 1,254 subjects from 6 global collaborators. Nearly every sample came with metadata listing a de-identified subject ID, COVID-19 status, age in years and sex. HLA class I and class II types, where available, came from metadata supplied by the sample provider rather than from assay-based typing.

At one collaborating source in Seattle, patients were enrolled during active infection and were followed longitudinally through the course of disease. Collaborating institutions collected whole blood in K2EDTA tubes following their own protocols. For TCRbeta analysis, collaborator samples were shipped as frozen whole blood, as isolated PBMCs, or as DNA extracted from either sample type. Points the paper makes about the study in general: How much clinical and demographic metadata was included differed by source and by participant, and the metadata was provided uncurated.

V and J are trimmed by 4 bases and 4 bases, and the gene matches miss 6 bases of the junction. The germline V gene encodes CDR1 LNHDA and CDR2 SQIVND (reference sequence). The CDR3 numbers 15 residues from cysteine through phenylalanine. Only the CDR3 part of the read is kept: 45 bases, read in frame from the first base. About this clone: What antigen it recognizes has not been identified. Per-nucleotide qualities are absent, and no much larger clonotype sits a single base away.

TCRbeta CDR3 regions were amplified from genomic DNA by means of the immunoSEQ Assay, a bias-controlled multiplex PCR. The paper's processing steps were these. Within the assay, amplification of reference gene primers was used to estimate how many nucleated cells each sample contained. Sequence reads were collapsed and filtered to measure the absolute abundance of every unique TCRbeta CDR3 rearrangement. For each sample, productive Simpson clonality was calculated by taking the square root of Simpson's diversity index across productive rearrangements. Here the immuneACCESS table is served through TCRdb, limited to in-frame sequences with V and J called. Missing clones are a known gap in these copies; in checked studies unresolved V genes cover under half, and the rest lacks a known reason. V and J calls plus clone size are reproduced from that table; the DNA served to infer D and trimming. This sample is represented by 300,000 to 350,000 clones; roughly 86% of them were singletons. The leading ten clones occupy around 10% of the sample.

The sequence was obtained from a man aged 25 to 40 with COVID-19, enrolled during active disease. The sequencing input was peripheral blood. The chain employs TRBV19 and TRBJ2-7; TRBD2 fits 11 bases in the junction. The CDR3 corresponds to CASSSLAGGSYEQYF. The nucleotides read TGTGCCAGTAGTAGCCTAGCGGGAGGATCGTACGAGCAGTACTTC.